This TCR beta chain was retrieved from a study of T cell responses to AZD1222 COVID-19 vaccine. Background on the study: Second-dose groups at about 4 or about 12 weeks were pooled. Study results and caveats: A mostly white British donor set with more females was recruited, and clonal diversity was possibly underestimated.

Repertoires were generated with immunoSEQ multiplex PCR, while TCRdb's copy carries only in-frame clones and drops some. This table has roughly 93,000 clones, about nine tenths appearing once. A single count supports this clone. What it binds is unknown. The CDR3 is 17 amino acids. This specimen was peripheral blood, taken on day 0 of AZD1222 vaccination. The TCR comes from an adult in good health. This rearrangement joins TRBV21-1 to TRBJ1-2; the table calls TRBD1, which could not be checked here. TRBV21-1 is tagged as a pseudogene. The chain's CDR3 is CASSKLGTGRGRGGYTF. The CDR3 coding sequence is TGTGCCAGCAGCAAATTAGGGACAGGGAGAGGACGTGGTGGCTACACCTTC.